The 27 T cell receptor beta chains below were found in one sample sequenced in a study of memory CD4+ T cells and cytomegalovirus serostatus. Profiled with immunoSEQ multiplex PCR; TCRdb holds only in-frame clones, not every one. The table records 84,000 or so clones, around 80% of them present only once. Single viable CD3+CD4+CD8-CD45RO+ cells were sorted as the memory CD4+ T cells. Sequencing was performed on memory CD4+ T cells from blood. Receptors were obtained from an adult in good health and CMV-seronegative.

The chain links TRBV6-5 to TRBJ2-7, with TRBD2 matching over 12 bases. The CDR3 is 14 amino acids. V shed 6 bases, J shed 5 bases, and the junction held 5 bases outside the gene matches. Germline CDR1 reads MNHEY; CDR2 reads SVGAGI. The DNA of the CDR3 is TGTGCCAGCAGATGGACTAGCGGGGTGGACGAGCAGTACTTC. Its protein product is CASRWTSGVDEQYF.

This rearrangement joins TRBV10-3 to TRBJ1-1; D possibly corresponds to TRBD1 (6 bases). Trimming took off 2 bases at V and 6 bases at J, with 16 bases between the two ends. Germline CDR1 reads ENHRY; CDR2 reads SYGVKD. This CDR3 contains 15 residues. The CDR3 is CAISERQAPEAEAFF. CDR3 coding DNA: TGTGCCATCAGTGAGCGACAGGCGCCGGAGGCTGAAGCTTTCTTT.

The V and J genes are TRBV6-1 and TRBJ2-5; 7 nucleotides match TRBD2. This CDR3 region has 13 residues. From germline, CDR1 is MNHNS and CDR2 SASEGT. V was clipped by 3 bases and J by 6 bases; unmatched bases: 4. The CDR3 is CASSDQRGQTQYF. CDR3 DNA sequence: TGTGCCAGCAGTGACCAGCGGGGTCAGACCCAGTACTTC.

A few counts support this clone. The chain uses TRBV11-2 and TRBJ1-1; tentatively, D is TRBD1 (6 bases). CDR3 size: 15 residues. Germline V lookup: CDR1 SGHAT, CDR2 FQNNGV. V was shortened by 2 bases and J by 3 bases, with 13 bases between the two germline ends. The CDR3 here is CASSLSGQLYTEAFF. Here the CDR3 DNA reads TGTGCCAGCAGCTTATCAGGACAGCTTTACACTGAAGCTTTCTTT.

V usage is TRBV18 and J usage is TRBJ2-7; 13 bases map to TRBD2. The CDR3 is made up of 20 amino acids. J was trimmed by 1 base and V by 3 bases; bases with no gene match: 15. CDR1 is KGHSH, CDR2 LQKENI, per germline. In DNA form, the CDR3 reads TGTGCCAGCTCACCCGGAGACTGGGGACTAGCGGGGTTATTATCCTACGAGCAGTACTTC. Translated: CASSPGDWGLAGLLSYEQYF.

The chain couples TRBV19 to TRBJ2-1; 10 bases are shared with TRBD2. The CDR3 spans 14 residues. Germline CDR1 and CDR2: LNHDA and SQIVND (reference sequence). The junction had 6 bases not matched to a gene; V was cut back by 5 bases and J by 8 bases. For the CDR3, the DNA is TGTGCCAGTAGTTCAGCGGGGGGGCGCTATGAGCAGTTCTTC. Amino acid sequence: CASSSAGGRYEQFF.

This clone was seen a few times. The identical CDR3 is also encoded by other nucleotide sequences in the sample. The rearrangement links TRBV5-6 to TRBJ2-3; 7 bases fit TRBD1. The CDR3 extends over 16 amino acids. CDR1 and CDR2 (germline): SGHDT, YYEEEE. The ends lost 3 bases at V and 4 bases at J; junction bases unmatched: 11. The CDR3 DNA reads TGTGCCAGCAGCTCGATCGACAGGGAGTTATCAGATACGCAGTATTTT. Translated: CASSSIDRELSDTQYF. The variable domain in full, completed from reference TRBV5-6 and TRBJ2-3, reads DAGVTQSPTHLIKTRGQQVTLRCSPKSGHDTVSWYQQALGQGPQFIFQYYEEEERQRGNFPDRFSGHQFPNYSSELNVNALLLGDSALYLCASSSIDRELSDTQYFGPGTRLTVL.

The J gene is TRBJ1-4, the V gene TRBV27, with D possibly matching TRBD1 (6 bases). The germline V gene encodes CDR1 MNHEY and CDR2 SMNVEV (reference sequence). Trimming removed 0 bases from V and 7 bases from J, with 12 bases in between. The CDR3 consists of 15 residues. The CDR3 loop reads CASSLSWGPSEKLFF. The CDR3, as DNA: TGTGCCAGCAGTTTATCATGGGGGCCCTCTGAAAAACTGTTTTTT. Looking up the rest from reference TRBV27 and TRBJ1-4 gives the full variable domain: EAQVTQNPRYLITVTGKKLTVTCSQNMNHEYMSWYRQDPGLGLRQIYYSMNVEVTDKGDVPEGYKVSRKEKRNFPLILESPSPNQTSLYFCASSLSWGPSEKLFFGSGTQLSVL.

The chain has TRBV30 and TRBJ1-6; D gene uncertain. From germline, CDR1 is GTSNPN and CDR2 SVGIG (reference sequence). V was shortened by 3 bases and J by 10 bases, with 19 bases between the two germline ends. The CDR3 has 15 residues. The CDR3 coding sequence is TGTGCCTGGAGCCCCGGTCCCTCGGGGTACTCACCCCTCCACTTT. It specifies CAWSPGPSGYSPLHF.

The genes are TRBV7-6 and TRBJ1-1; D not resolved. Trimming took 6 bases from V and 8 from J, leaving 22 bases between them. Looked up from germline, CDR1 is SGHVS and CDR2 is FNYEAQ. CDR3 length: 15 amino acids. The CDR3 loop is CASSSSLWEFSEAFF. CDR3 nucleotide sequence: TGTGCCAGCAGTTCGAGCCTGTGGGAGTTCTCAGAAGCTTTCTTT.

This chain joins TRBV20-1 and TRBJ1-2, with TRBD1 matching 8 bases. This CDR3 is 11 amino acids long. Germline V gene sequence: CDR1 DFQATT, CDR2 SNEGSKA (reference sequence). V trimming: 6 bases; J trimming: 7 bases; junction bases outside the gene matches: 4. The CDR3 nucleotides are TGCAGTGCCCCGGACAGGGCTGGCTACACCTTC. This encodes CSAPDRAGYTF.

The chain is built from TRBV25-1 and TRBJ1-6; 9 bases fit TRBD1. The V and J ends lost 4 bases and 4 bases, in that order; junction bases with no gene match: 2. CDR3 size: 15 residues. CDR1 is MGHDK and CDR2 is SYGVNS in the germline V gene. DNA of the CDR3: TGTGCCAGCAGTGGGGGACAGGGATATAATTCACCCCTCCACTTT. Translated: CASSGGQGYNSPLHF.

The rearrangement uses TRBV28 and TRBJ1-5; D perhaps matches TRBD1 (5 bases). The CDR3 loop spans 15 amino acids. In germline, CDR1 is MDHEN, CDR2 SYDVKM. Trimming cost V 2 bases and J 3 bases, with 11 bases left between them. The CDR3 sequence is CASSLGAGSNQPQHF. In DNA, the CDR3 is TGTGCCAGCAGTTTAGGAGCAGGGTCCAATCAGCCCCAGCATTTT.

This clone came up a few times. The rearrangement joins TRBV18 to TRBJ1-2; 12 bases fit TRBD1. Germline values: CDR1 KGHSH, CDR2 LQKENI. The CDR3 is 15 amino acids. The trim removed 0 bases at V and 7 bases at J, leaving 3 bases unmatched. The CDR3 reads CASSPPGQGAIGYTF. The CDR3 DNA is TGTGCCAGCTCACCACCGGGACAGGGGGCGATTGGCTACACCTTC. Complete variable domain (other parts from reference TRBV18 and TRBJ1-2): NAGVMQNPRHLVRRRGQEARLRCSPMKGHSHVYWYRQLPEEGLKFMVYLQKENIIDESGMPKERFSAEFPKEGPSILRIQQVVRGDSAAYFCASSPPGQGAIGYTFGSGTRLTVV.

The CDR3 reads CASSPGQNNSPLHF. CDR3 DNA sequence: TGCGCCAGCAGCCCGGGACAAAATAATTCACCCCTCCACTTT. The chain links TRBV10-1 to TRBJ1-6; tentatively, D is TRBD1 (6 bases). Germline CDR1 is WNHNN and CDR2 is SYGVQD (reference sequence). Trimming took off 6 bases at V and 5 bases at J, with 11 bases between the two ends. The CDR3 spans 14 residues.

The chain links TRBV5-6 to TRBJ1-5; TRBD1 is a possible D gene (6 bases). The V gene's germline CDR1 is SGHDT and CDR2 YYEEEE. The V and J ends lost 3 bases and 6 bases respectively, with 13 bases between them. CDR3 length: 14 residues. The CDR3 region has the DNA TGTGCCAGCAGCTCCTACAGGGTGGGTCAGCCCCAGCATTTT. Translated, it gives CASSSYRVGQPQHF.

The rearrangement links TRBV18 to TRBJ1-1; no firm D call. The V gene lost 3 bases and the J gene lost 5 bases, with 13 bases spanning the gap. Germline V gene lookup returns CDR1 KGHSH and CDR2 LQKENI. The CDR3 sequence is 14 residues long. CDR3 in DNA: TGTGCCAGCTCACCCACCTCTTCGGGGACTGAAGCTTTCTTT. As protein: CASSPTSSGTEAFF.

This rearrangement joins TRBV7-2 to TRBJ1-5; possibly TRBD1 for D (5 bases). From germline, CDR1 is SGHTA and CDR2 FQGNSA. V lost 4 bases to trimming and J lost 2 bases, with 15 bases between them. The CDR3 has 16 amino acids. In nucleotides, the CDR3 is TGTGCCAGCAGCTCTCAGGGTTTCCAGGGCAATCAGCCCCAGCATTTT. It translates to CASSSQGFQGNQPQHF.

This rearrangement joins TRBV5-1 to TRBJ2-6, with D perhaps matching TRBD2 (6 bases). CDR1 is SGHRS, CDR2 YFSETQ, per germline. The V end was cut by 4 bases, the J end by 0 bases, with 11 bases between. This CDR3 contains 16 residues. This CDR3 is CASSMEGYSGANVLTF. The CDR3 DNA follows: TGCGCCAGCAGCATGGAGGGATACTCTGGGGCCAACGTCCTGACTTTC.

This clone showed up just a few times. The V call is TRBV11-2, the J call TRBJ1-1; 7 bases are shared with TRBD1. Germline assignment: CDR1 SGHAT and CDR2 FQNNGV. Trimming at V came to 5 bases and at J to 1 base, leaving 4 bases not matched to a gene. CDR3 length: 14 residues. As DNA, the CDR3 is TGTGCCAGCAGCCAACAGGGGACGAACACTGAAGCTTTCTTT. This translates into CASSQQGTNTEAFF.

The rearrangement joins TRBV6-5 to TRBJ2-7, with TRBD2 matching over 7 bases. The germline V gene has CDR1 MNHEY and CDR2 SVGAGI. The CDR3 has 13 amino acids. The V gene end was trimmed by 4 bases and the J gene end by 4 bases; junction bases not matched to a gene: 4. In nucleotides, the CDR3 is TGTGCCAGCAGTTTGACTAGCACGTACGAGCAGTACTTC. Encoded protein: CASSLTSTYEQYF.

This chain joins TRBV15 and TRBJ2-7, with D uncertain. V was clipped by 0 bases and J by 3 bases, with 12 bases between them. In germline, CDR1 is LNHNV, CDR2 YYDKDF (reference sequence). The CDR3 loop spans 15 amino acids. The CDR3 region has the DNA TGTGCCACCAGCAGAGATCTGGGGAACAGCTACGAGCAGTACTTC. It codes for CATSRDLGNSYEQYF.

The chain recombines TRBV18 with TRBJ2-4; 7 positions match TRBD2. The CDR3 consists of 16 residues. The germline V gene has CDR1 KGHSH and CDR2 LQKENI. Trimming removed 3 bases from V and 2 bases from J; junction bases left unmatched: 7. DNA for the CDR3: TGTGCCAGCTCACCGACAAGGGGACTAACCAAAAACATTCAGTACTTC. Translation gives CASSPTRGLTKNIQYF.

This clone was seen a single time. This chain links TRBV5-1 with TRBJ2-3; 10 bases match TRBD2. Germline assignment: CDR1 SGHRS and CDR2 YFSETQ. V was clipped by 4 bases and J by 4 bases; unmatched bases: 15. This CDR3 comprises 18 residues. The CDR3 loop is CASSQSPPERGGSDTQYF. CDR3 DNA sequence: TGCGCCAGCAGCCAATCACCCCCGGAGCGGGGGGGATCAGATACGCAGTATTTT.

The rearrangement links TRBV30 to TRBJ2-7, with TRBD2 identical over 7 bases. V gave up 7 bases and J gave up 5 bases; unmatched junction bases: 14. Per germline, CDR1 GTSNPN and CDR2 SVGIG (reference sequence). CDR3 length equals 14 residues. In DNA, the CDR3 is TGTGCCTACACCCCCAGAGGGAGGGTCCACGAGCAGTACTTC. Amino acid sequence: CAYTPRGRVHEQYF.

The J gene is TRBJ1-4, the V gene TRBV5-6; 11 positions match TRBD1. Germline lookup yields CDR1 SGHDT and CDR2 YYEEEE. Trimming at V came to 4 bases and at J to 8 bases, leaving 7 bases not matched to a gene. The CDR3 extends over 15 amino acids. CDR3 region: CASSRKDRGREKLFF. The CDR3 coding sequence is TGTGCCAGCAGCCGAAAGGACAGGGGGCGAGAAAAACTGTTTTTT.

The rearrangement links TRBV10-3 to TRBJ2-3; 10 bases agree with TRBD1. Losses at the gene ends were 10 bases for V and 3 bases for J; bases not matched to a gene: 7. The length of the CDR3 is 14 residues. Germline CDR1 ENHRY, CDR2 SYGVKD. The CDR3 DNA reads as TGTGCCAACGGACAGGGGGAGGCAACAGATACGCAGTATTTT. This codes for CANGQGEATDTQYF.